Listed below are T cell receptor beta chains from one sample, sequenced in a study of blood T cell repertoires in COVID-19. Libraries were prepared by immunoSEQ multiplex PCR; TCRdb keeps only in-frame clonotypes and omits some of them. The table records about 170,000 clones, around nine tenths of them present only once. Specimen: peripheral blood. The receptors shown here come from a man younger than 35 with active or convalescent COVID-19. Both conserved end residues are part of each CDR3. A D gene is named only where the DNA matches it firmly. Size tells how often a clone was seen (once, few, many) or the class of an expanded clone, and some rows leave it out.

abundance,d_gene,v_gene,j_gene,CDR3nt,CDR3aa
-,-,TRBV25-1,TRBJ2-5,TGTGCCAGCAGTGAAGGAAGCGGGGCCTCAAGGGGGGAGACCCAGTACTTC,CASSEGSGASRGETQYF
-,-,TRBV19,TRBJ1-5,TGTGCCAGTCCCAAAGTCCCCGCGAAGGCGGATAGCAATCAGCCCCAGCATTTT,CASPKVPAKADSNQPQHF
-,-,TRBV5-5,TRBJ2-3,TGTGCCAGCAGCCCCGCACGGGGAACGCAAGCAGATACGCAGTATTTT,CASSPARGTQADTQYF
few,-,TRBV19,TRBJ1-2,TGTGCCAGTAGTACATCACAGGGACGTGGCTACACCTTC,CASSTSQGRGYTF
-,-,TRBV28,TRBJ1-2,TGTGCCAGCACCACGATAGGGGATACTAACTATGGCTACACCTTC,CASTTIGDTNYGYTF
-,TRBD2,TRBV3-1/TRBV3-2,TRBJ2-1,TGTGCCAGCAGCCAAACAGGGACTAGCCGCAATGAGCAGTTCTTC,CASSQTGTSRNEQFF
-,TRBD2,TRBV6-5,TRBJ2-5,TGTGCCAGTGCCCTCACTAGCGGGGAAGAGACCCAGTACTTC,CASALTSGEETQYF
-,-,TRBV10-3,TRBJ1-3,TGTGCCATCAGTGTGGGGCTCGGGGGAAACACCATATATTTT,CAISVGLGGNTIYF
-,-,TRBV2,TRBJ1-1,TGTGCCAGCAGACTGACAGCGAACACTGAAGCTTTCTTT,CASRLTANTEAFF
-,-,TRBV29-1,TRBJ2-4,TGCAGTGTCCTCGGGAGTTCGAACATTCAGTACTTC,CSVLGSSNIQYF
-,-,TRBV7-8,TRBJ2-1,TGTGCCAGCAGCTTAGTAGGGGGAGTTCACAATGAGCAGTTCTTC,CASSLVGGVHNEQFF
once,-,TRBV5-1,TRBJ1-1,TGCGCCAGCAGCTTCGGGAGCGGGACGCTGAACACTGAAGCTTTCTTT,CASSFGSGTLNTEAFF
-,TRBD2,TRBV5-1,TRBJ2-3,TGCGCCAGCAGGGGGAGACTAGCGGGGCCTACAGATACGCAGTATTTT,CASRGRLAGPTDTQYF
-,-,TRBV5-6,TRBJ1-1,TGTGCCAGCAGCTTGGCCGGAGGATACACTGAAGCTTTCTTT,CASSLAGGYTEAFF
-,TRBD2,TRBV28,TRBJ2-5,TGTGCCAGCAGTTTATCCAAAGCGGGGGGCGTAGAGACCCAGTACTTC,CASSLSKAGGVETQYF
-,TRBD1,TRBV6-1,TRBJ2-5,TGTGCCAGCAGTGAAAATAGTGGGACAGGGGAAGAGACCCAGTACTTC,CASSENSGTGEETQYF
few,-,TRBV15,TRBJ1-2,TGTGCCACCAGCAGAGAGCAGGGATATGGCTACACCTTC,CATSREQGYGYTF
-,TRBD1,TRBV6-6,TRBJ2-7,TGTGCCAGCAGTCGACCCTCCGGACAGGGGGCGGGTGAGCAGTACTTC,CASSRPSGQGAGEQYF
-,-,TRBV30,TRBJ1-3,TGTGCCTGGAGGGGCGGAAACACCATATATTTT,CAWRGGNTIYF
-,TRBD1,TRBV28,TRBJ1-1,TGTGCCAGCACAAACCGGGACAGGGTGGCTTTCTTT,CASTNRDRVAFF
once,-,TRBV3-1/TRBV3-2,TRBJ1-5,TGTGCCAGCAGCCAAGGTGTGTATAGCAATCAGCCCCAGCATTTT,CASSQGVYSNQPQHF
-,TRBD1,TRBV7-9,TRBJ1-4,TGTGCCAGCAGCGGACAGGGGATTAATGAAAAACTGTTTTTT,CASSGQGINEKLFF
-,-,TRBV13,TRBJ1-2,TGTGCCAGCAGCTTAGGCAGGGGAAGGGATTATGGCTACACCTTC,CASSLGRGRDYGYTF
-,-,TRBV7-9,TRBJ1-3,TGTGCCAGCAACACGGACACAAGCTCTGGAAACACCATATATTTT,CASNTDTSSGNTIYF
-,-,TRBV24-1,TRBJ1-5,TGTGCCACCAGTGATCGACAGTCTCTAAGCAATCAGCCCCAGCATTTT,CATSDRQSLSNQPQHF
-,-,TRBV5-4,TRBJ2-7,TGTGCCAGCAGCTCACTAGAAAACGAGCAGTACTTC,CASSSLENEQYF
-,-,TRBV19,TRBJ1-1,TGTGCCAGTACGGGGGTAAGGAACACTGAAGCTTTCTTT,CASTGVRNTEAFF
-,-,TRBV4-3,TRBJ2-1,TGCGCCAGCAGCCACCAGACAGGCTCATCCTACAATGAGCAGTTCTTC,CASSHQTGSSYNEQFF
-,TRBD2,TRBV7-2,TRBJ2-3,TGTGCCAGCAGCTTTGAACTAGCGGGGTGGGATACGCAGTATTTT,CASSFELAGWDTQYF
once,-,TRBV3-1/TRBV3-2,TRBJ2-3,TGTGCCAGCAGCCCAGACTACCCTTCCCACACAGATACGCAGTATTTT,CASSPDYPSHTDTQYF
-,TRBD1,TRBV5-4,TRBJ2-1,TGTGCCAGCAGCTATCTAGGACAGGGTTTTGACAATGAGCAGTTCTTC,CASSYLGQGFDNEQFF
-,TRBD1,TRBV5-1,TRBJ2-1,TGCGCCAGCAGCTTTACCGGGACAGCCTACAATGAGCAGTTCTTC,CASSFTGTAYNEQFF
-,TRBD2,TRBV28,TRBJ2-5,TGTGCCAGCCGTCTTCGCTATAGCGGGGACTTTGGGGAGACCCAGTACTTC,CASRLRYSGDFGETQYF
-,-,TRBV12-3/TRBV12-4,TRBJ1-4,TGTGCCAGTACCACCTTGCTCGCGGAAAAACTGTTTTTT,CASTTLLAEKLFF
-,-,TRBV7-8,TRBJ1-6,TGTGCCAGCAGCTTAGTAGGACTTCTATGGTATTCACCCCTCCACTTT,CASSLVGLLWYSPLHF
-,-,TRBV9,TRBJ1-3,TGTGCCAGCAGCCCTCGGACAGCTGGAAACACCATATATTTT,CASSPRTAGNTIYF
-,-,TRBV14,TRBJ2-2,TGTGCCAGCAGCCAAGAGCATCGAGGCGGGGAGCTGTTTTTT,CASSQEHRGGELFF
-,TRBD1,TRBV18,TRBJ2-7,TGTGCCAGCTCACCGGGGCCTGGACAGGGCCCTAATTCCTACGAGCAGTACTTC,CASSPGPGQGPNSYEQYF
once,-,TRBV19,TRBJ1-6,TGTGCCAGTAGTATTCGAGGGAATAATTCACCCCTCCACTTT,CASSIRGNNSPLHF
-,TRBD2,TRBV6-4,TRBJ2-2,TGTGCCAGCAGTGACGGACTAGATACCGGGGAGCTGTTTTTT,CASSDGLDTGELFF
-,-,TRBV9,TRBJ2-2,TGTGCCAGCAGCGTAGAGTCAGGGTTGGGAACCGGGGAGCTGTTTTTT,CASSVESGLGTGELFF
-,-,TRBV6-5,TRBJ1-5,TGTGCCAGCAGGGGTGGGGGGAATTGGCCCCAGCATTTT,CASRGGGNWPQHF
-,TRBD1,TRBV3-1/TRBV3-2,TRBJ1-6,TGTGCCAGCAGCCGGCAGGGGGCACCCCTCCACTTT,CASSRQGAPLHF
-,-,TRBV27,TRBJ2-3,TGTGCCAGCAGTTTCCGCGCCTCGGGGGGCACAGATACGCAGTATTTT,CASSFRASGGTDTQYF
-,TRBD1,TRBV11-2,TRBJ1-2,TGTGCCAGCAGGGATCTTAACCGGGACAGATCTAACTATGGCTACACCTTC,CASRDLNRDRSNYGYTF
-,-,TRBV6-6,TRBJ1-3,TGTGCCAGTTTACTTTCCCGCTCTGGAAACACCATATATTTT,CASLLSRSGNTIYF
-,TRBD2,TRBV11-2,TRBJ2-3,TGTGCCAGCAGCTTAGTCGGACTAGCGGGAGCGGAAACGCAGTATTTT,CASSLVGLAGAETQYF
-,TRBD2,TRBV6-5,TRBJ2-2,TGTGCCAGCAGCCGACTAGCGCAGAACACCGGGGAGCTGTTTTTT,CASSRLAQNTGELFF
-,-,TRBV7-3,TRBJ1-1,TGTGCCAGCAGCTTAATCGCAGGCTCAAGGACTGAAGCTTTCTTT,CASSLIAGSRTEAFF
-,-,TRBV7-9,TRBJ2-7,TGTGCCAGCAGCTTAATAGGCCCCGTTGGCAGGACCTACGAGCAGTACTTC,CASSLIGPVGRTYEQYF
-,TRBD2,TRBV6-5,TRBJ2-3,TGTGCCAGCCTTAGCGGGAGGGCCACAGATACGCAGTATTTT,CASLSGRATDTQYF
-,-,TRBV7-8,TRBJ1-3,TGTGCCAGCAGCTTAGCGCGCCTGGGGGCGGGAAACACCATATATTTT,CASSLARLGAGNTIYF
-,-,TRBV28,TRBJ1-6,TGTGCCACAAGACAGAGCTCCTATAATTCACCCCTCCACTTT,CATRQSSYNSPLHF
-,-,TRBV19,TRBJ2-1,TGTGCCTCAGGCGGGCTAGCGTTTCACAATGAGCAGTTCTTC,CASGGLAFHNEQFF